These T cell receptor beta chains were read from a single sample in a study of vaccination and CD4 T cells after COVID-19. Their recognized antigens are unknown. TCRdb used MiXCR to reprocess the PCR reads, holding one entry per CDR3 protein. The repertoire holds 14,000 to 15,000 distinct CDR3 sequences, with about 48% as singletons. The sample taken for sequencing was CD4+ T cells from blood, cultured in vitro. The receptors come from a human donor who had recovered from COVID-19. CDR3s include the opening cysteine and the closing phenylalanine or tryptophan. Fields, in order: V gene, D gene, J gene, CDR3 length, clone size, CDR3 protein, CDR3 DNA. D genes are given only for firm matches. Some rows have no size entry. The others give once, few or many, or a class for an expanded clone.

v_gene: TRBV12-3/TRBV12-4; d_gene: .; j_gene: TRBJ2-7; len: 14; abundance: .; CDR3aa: CASSPARVGREQYF; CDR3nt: TGTGCCAGCAGCCCCGCACGGGTGGGGCGCGAGCAGTACTTC
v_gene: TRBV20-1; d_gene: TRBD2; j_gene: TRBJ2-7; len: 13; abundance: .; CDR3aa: CSASWAGEGEQYF; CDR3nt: TGCAGTGCCTCCTGGGCGGGAGAGGGCGAGCAGTACTTC
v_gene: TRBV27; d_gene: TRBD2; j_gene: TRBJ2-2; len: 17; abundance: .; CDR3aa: CASSRRSGGRQAGELFF; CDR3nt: TGTGCCAGCAGTCGTCGGTCGGGCGGGAGGCAAGCCGGGGAGCTGTTTTTT
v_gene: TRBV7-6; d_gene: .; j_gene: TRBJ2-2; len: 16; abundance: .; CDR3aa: CASSSQSWGVTGELFF; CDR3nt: TGTGCCAGCAGCTCCCAATCCTGGGGGGTCACCGGGGAGCTGTTTTTT
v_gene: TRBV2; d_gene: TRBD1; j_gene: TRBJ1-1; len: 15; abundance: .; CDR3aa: CASSSRQGESTEAFF; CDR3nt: TGTGCCAGCAGTTCACGACAGGGAGAGAGCACTGAAGCTTTCTTT
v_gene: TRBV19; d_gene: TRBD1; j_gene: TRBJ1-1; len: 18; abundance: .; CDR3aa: CASSSWARGTGTNTEAFF; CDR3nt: TGTGCCAGTAGTTCCTGGGCAAGGGGGACAGGGACGAACACTGAAGCTTTCTTT
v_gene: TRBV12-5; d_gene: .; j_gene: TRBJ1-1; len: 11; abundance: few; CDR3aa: CASGQDGEAFF; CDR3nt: TGTGCTAGTGGACAGGACGGTGAAGCTTTCTTT
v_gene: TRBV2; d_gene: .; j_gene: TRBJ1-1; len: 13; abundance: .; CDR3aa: CASSAQGSTEAFF; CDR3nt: TGTGCCAGCAGTGCCCAGGGCTCCACTGAAGCTTTCTTT
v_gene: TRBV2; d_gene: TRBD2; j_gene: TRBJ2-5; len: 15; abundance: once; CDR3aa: CASSEASSGRIAQYF; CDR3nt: TGTGCCAGCAGTGAAGCGTCTAGCGGGAGGATAGCCCAGTACTTC
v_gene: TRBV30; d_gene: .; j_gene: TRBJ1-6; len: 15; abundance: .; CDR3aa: CAWSVLGGDNSPLHF; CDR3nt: TGTGCCTGGAGTGTACTGGGGGGGGATAATTCACCCCTCCACTTT
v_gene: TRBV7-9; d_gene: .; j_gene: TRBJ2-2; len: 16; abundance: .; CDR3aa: CASSLLADPRTGELFF; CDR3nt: TGTGCCAGCAGCTTACTGGCAGATCCGAGGACCGGGGAGCTGTTTTTT
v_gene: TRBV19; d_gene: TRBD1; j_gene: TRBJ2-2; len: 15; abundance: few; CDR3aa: CASNPGQVNTGELFF; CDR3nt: TGTGCCAGTAATCCGGGACAGGTAAACACCGGGGAGCTGTTTTTT
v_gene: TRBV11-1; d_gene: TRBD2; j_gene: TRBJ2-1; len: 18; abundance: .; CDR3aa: CASSGGLAGYSSYNEQFF; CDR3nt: TGTGCCAGCAGCGGGGGACTAGCGGGGTACAGCTCCTACAATGAGCAGTTCTTC
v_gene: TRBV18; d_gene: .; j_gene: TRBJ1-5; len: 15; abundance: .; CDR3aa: CASSPGLLSGQPQHF; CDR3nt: TGTGCCAGCTCACCAGGATTACTGTCGGGTCAGCCCCAGCATTTT
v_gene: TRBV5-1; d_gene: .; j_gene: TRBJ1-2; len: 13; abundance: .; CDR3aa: CASSLAGNYGYTF; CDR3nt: TGCGCCAGCAGCTTGGCAGGGAACTATGGCTACACCTTC
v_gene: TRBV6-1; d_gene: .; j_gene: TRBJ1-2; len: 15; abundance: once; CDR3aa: CASSEASNRTHGYTF; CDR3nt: TGTGCCAGCAGTGAAGCATCCAACAGGACGCATGGCTACACCTTC
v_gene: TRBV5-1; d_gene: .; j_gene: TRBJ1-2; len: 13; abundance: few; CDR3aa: CASGADRNYGYTF; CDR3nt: TGCGCCAGCGGCGCGGACCGGAACTATGGCTACACCTTC
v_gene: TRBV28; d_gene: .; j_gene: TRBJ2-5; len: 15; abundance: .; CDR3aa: CASSEPGSLQETQYF; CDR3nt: TGTGCCAGCAGTGAACCGGGATCTCTCCAAGAGACCCAGTACTTC
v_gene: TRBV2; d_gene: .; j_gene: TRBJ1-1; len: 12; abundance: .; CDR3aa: CASRTANTEAFF; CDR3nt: TGTGCCAGCCGGACAGCGAACACTGAAGCTTTCTTT
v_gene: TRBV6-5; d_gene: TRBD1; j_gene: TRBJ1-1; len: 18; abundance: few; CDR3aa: CASSYSTPGTGVNTEAFF; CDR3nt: TGTGCCAGCAGTTACTCGACCCCCGGGACAGGGGTCAACACTGAAGCTTTCTTT
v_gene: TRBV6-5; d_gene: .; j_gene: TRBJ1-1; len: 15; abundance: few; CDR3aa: CASSLRHSMNTEAFF; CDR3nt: TGTGCCAGCAGTTTAAGACATTCGATGAACACTGAAGCTTTCTTT
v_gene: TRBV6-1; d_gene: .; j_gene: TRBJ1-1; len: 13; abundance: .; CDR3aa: CASNPAGGTEAFF; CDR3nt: TGTGCCAGCAACCCCGCGGGGGGAACTGAAGCTTTCTTT
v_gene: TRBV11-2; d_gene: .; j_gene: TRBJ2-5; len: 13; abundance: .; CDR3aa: CASSHTGSETQYF; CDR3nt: TGTGCCAGCAGTCATACAGGGTCGGAGACCCAGTACTTC
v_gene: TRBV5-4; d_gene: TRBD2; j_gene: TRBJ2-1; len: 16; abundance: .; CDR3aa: CASSQSLAGAYNEQFF; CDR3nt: TGTGCCAGCAGTCAATCTCTAGCGGGGGCCTACAATGAGCAGTTCTTC
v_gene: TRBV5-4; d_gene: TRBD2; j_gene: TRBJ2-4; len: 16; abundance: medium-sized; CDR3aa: CASSSGLAGEKNIQYF; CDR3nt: TGTGCCAGCAGCTCGGGACTAGCGGGGGAGAAAAACATTCAGTACTTC
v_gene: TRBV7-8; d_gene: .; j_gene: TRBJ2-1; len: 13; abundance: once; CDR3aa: CASSLNKGNEQFF; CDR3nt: TGTGCCAGCAGCTTGAATAAGGGGAATGAGCAGTTCTTC
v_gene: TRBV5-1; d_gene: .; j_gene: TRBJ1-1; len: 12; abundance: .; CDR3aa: CASRRGQTEAFF; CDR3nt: TGCGCCAGCAGACGAGGACAGACTGAAGCTTTCTTT
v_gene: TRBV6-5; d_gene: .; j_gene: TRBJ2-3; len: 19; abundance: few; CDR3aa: CASSYVPSRQARPEDTQYF; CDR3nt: TGTGCCAGCAGTTACGTCCCTTCCCGACAGGCTCGCCCGGAAGATACGCAGTATTTT
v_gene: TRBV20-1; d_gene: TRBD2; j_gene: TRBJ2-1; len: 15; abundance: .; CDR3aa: CSAISTGLATDEQFF; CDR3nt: TGCAGTGCCATATCAACGGGACTAGCGACCGATGAGCAGTTCTTC
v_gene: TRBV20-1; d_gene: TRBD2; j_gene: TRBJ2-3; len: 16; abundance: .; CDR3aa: CSARDPAGGPTDTQYF; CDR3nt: TGCAGTGCTAGAGATCCAGCGGGGGGGCCAACAGATACGCAGTATTTT
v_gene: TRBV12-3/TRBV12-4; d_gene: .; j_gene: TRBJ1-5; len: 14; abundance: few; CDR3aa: CASSQGRINQPQHF; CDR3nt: TGTGCCAGCAGCCAAGGACGGATCAATCAGCCCCAGCATTTT
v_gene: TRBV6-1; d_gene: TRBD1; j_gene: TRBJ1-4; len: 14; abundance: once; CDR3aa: CASSVDRVGEKLFF; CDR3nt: TGTGCCAGCAGTGTCGACAGGGTGGGTGAAAAACTGTTTTTT
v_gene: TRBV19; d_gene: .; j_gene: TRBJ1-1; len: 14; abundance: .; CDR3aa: CASSVQIWNTEAFF; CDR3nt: TGTGCCAGTAGTGTACAGATATGGAACACTGAAGCTTTCTTT
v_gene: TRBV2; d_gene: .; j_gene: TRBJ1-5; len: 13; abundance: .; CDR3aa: CASSGSSNQPQHF; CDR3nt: TGTGCCAGCAGTGGAAGTAGCAATCAGCCCCAGCATTTT
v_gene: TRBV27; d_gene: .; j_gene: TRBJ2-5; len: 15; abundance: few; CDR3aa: CASSPMNGGGETQYF; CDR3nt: TGTGCCAGCAGTCCCATGAATGGGGGAGGAGAGACCCAGTACTTC
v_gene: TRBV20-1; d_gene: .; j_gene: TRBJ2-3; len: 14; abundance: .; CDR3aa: CSAAGASSTDTQYF; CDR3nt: TGCAGTGCCGCCGGGGCCAGTAGCACAGATACGCAGTATTTT
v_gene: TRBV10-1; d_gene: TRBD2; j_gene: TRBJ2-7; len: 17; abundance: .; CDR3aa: CARAYRDSGLAGDEQYF; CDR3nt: TGCGCCAGGGCGTACCGGGACAGTGGACTAGCGGGAGACGAGCAGTACTTC
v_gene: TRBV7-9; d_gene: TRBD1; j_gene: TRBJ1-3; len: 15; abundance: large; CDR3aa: CASSLVDREGNTIYF; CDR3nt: TGTGCCAGCAGCTTAGTAGACAGGGAAGGAAACACCATATATTTT
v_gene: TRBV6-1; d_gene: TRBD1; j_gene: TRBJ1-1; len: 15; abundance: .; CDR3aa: CASSDPTGGNTEAFF; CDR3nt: TGTGCCAGCAGTGACCCCACAGGGGGCAACACTGAAGCTTTCTTT
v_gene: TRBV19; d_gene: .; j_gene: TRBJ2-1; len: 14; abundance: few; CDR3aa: CASKARNEGSEQFF; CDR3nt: TGTGCCAGTAAGGCCCGAAACGAGGGCAGTGAGCAGTTCTTC
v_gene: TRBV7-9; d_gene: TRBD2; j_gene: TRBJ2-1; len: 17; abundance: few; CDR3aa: CASSPSSGRGSYNEQFF; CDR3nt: TGTGCCAGCAGCCCATCTAGCGGGAGGGGCTCCTACAATGAGCAGTTCTTC
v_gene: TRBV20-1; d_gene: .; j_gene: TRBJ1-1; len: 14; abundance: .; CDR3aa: CSARGVGGDTEAFF; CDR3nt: TGCAGTGCTAGAGGGGTCGGGGGGGACACTGAAGCTTTCTTT
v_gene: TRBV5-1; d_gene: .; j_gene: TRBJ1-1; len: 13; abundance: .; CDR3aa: CASSLRANTEAFF; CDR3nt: TGCGCCAGCAGCTTACGGGCAAACACTGAAGCTTTCTTT
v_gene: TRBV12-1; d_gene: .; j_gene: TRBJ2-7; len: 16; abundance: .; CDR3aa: CASSFLGQGAVREQYF; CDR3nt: TGTGCCAGCAGCTTCCTCGGACAGGGGGCGGTTCGCGAGCAGTACTTC
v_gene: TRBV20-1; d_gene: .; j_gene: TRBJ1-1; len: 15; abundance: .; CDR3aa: CSARDLKRLNTEAFF; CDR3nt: TGCAGTGCTAGAGATCTTAAAAGGTTAAACACTGAAGCTTTCTTT
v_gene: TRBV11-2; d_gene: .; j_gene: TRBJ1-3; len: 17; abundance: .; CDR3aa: CASTFRGGRGPGNTIYF; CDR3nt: TGTGCCAGCACCTTTAGGGGGGGTAGAGGTCCTGGAAACACCATATATTTT
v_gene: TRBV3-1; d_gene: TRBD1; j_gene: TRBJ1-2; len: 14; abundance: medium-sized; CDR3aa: CASSQPTGNGGYTF; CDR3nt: TGTGCCAGCAGCCAGCCGACAGGGAACGGTGGCTACACCTTC
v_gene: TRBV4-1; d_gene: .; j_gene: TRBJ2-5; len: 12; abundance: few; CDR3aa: CASSPELETQYF; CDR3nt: TGCGCCAGCAGCCCCGAGCTGGAGACCCAGTACTTC
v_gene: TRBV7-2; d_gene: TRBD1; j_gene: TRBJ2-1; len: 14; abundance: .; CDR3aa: CASSSRDRGNEQFF; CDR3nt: TGTGCCAGCAGCTCTAGGGACAGGGGGAATGAGCAGTTCTTC
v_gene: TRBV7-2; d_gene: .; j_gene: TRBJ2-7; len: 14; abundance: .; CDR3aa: CASSYQASDYEQYF; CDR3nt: TGTGCCAGCAGCTACCAAGCTAGCGACTACGAGCAGTACTTC
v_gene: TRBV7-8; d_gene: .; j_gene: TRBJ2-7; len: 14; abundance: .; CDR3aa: CASSLGGPRNEQYF; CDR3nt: TGTGCCAGCAGCTTAGGTGGACCCCGGAACGAGCAGTACTTC
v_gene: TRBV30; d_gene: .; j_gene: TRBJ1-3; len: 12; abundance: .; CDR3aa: CAWSFQGDTIYF; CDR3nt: TGTGCCTGGAGTTTTCAGGGAGACACCATATATTTT
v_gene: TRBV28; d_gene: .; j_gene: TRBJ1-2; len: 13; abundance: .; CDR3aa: CASSLTGNYGYTF; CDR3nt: TGTGCCAGCAGCCTCACAGGGAACTATGGCTACACCTTC
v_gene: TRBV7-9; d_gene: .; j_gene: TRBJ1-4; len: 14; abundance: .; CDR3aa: CASSLGQTNEKLFF; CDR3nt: TGTGCCAGCAGCTTAGGACAGACTAATGAAAAACTGTTTTTT